Below, 20 T cell receptor beta chains from the same sample are listed, as sequenced in a study of blood T cell repertoires in COVID-19. Clones were read by immunoSEQ multiplex PCR, and TCRdb kept only the in-frame ones, dropping some. The sample yields fewer than 250,000 clones, 75% to 85% seen once. The sample consisted of peripheral blood. The receptors stem from a woman between 70 and 85 years old with acute or convalescent COVID-19.

The chain joins TRBV7-8 to TRBJ1-4; D may be TRBD1 (6 bases). V was trimmed by 1 base and J by 5 bases, leaving 8 bases between them. CDR1 is SGHVS, CDR2 FQNEAQ, per germline. This CDR3 contains 14 residues. CDR3: CASSLGTVNEKLFF. CDR3 in DNA: TGTGCCAGCAGCTTAGGGACAGTCAATGAAAAACTGTTTTTT. The whole variable domain, filled in from reference TRBV7-8 and TRBJ1-4, reads GAGVSQSPRYKVAKRGQDVALRCDPISGHVSLFWYQQALGQGPEFLTYFQNEAQLDKSGLPSDRFFAERPEGSVSTLKIQRTQQEDSAVYLCASSLGTVNEKLFFGSGTQLSVL.

This clone was detected only once. V is TRBV11-2 and J is TRBJ1-6; 8 nucleotides match TRBD1. The V segment lost 7 bases and the J segment 9 bases; nucleotides outside the gene matches: 8. CDR3 size: 14 residues. The germline CDR1 and CDR2 sequences are SGHAT and FQNNGV. CDR3 loop: CASTTGGGGSPLHF. DNA of the CDR3: TGTGCCAGCACTACAGGGGGAGGGGGTTCACCCCTCCACTTT.

This sequence joins TRBV28 and TRBJ2-7, with 9 bases fitting TRBD1. Trimming at V came to 2 bases and at J to 7 bases, leaving 6 bases not matched to a gene. The V gene's germline CDR1 is MDHEN and CDR2 SYDVKM. This CDR3 is 14 amino acids long. This CDR3 is CASSLGDREGEQYF. DNA for the CDR3: TGTGCCAGCAGTTTAGGGGACAGGGAGGGTGAGCAGTACTTC.

The chain uses TRBV18 and TRBJ2-3; no clear D gene. This CDR3 has 17 amino acids. Germline V gene lookup returns CDR1 KGHSH and CDR2 LQKENI. Trimming took off 2 bases at V and 2 bases at J, with 17 bases between the two ends. CDR3 in DNA: TGTGCCAGCTCACCAAATGCCCTTTCTACTAACACAGATACGCAGTATTTT. This translates into CASSPNALSTNTDTQYF.

V gene TRBV28 combines with J gene TRBJ1-4, with TRBD1 matching over 8 bases. The junction had 2 bases not matched to a gene; V was cut back by 3 bases and J by 8 bases. The germline V gene has CDR1 MDHEN and CDR2 SYDVKM. The CDR3 is made up of 13 amino acids. Here the CDR3 reads CASSFQGAEKLFF. In DNA, the CDR3 is TGTGCCAGCAGTTTTCAGGGGGCGGAAAAACTGTTTTTT. Together with reference TRBV28 and TRBJ1-4, the CDR3 gives the full variable domain: DVKVTQSSRYLVKRTGEKVFLECVQDMDHENMFWYRQDPGLGLRLIYFSYDVKMKEKGDIPEGYSVSREKKERFSLILESASTNQTSMYLCASSFQGAEKLFFGSGTQLSVL.

As for this clone: At one boundary the junction diverges from the germline segment, which might be a read error. The chain carries TRBV11-1 and TRBJ1-2, with D tentatively TRBD1 (6 bases). This CDR3 has 10 amino acids. Germline loops: CDR1 SGHAT, CDR2 FQDESV (reference sequence). CDR3 amino acids: CASSSTQGNF. The CDR3 nucleotides are TGTGCCAGCAGCTCCACACAGGGTAACTTC. The whole variable domain, remainder taken from reference TRBV11-1 and TRBJ1-2, is EAEVAQSPRYKITEKSQAVAFWCDPISGHATLYWYRQILGQGPELLVQFQDESVVDDSQLPKDRFSAERLKGVDSTLKIQPAELGDSAMYLCASSSTQGNFGSGTRLTVV.

This clone has more than one count but fewer than ten. The V gene is TRBV28, the J gene TRBJ1-5; possibly TRBD1 for D (6 bases). Germline loops: CDR1 MDHEN, CDR2 SYDVKM. V gave up 2 bases and J gave up 3 bases, with 14 bases separating them. This CDR3 is 16 amino acids long. This CDR3 is CASSLVQGSDNQPQHF. The DNA of the CDR3 is TGTGCCAGCAGTTTAGTACAGGGAAGCGACAATCAGCCCCAGCATTTT. Full variable domain (outside the CDR3, taken from reference TRBV28 and TRBJ1-5): DVKVTQSSRYLVKRTGEKVFLECVQDMDHENMFWYRQDPGLGLRLIYFSYDVKMKEKGDIPEGYSVSREKKERFSLILESASTNQTSMYLCASSLVQGSDNQPQHFGDGTRLSIL.

The chain uses TRBV7-2 and TRBJ1-5, with D tentatively TRBD1 (5 bases). The CDR3 consists of 15 residues. Trimming removed 2 bases from V and 1 base from J, with 9 bases in between. From germline, CDR1 is SGHTA and CDR2 FQGNSA. Here the CDR3 reads CASSLLGQSNQPQHF. The DNA for the CDR3 is TGTGCCAGCAGCTTATTGGGGCAAAGCAATCAGCCCCAGCATTTT.

The chain carries TRBV10-1 and TRBJ1-1; TRBD1 might be the D (6 bases). V was shortened by 4 bases and J by 1 base, with 10 bases between the two germline ends. The germline CDR1 and CDR2 sequences are WNHNN and SYGVQD (reference sequence). The CDR3 totals 14 residues. The CDR3 here is CASSVARGNTEAFF. Written as DNA, the CDR3 is TGCGCCAGCAGTGTAGCCAGGGGGAACACTGAAGCTTTCTTT.

This chain uses TRBV9 with TRBJ2-2; tentatively, D is TRBD2 (7 bases). The germline gives CDR1 SGDLS, CDR2 YYNGEE. The ends were cut back, 0 bases at V and 3 bases at J, with 9 bases in the middle. There are 15 residues in the CDR3. The CDR3 is CASSVEGGYTGELFF. The CDR3 DNA is TGTGCCAGCAGCGTAGAGGGGGGGTACACCGGGGAGCTGTTTTTT. The full variable domain, completed using reference TRBV9 and TRBJ2-2, is DSGVTQTPKHLITATGQRVTLRCSPRSGDLSVYWYQQSLDQGLQFLIQYYNGEERAKGNILERFSAQQFPDLHSELNLSSLELGDSALYFCASSVEGGYTGELFFGEGSRLTVL.

The chain joins TRBV28 to TRBJ1-4, with D unclear. Trimming cost V 5 bases and J 2 bases, with 12 bases left between them. Germline CDR1 is MDHEN and CDR2 is SYDVKM. This CDR3 is 15 amino acids long. This CDR3 is CASSLRRSTNEKLFF. The CDR3 DNA follows: TGTGCCAGCAGTCTCCGGAGGTCCACTAATGAAAAACTGTTTTTT. Full variable domain (remainder filled in from reference TRBV28 and TRBJ1-4): DVKVTQSSRYLVKRTGEKVFLECVQDMDHENMFWYRQDPGLGLRLIYFSYDVKMKEKGDIPEGYSVSREKKERFSLILESASTNQTSMYLCASSLRRSTNEKLFFGSGTQLSVL.

The chain links TRBV7-2 to TRBJ2-2, with a tentative D call TRBD2 (6 bases). The CDR3 sequence is 17 residues long. Germline V gene data show CDR1 as SGHTA and CDR2 as FQGNSA. Between the trimmed V and J ends, which lost 6 bases and 2 bases, there was a span of 19 bases. CDR3 DNA: TGTGCCAGCAGAGGTTTCGGGAGAGGCTTTAACACCGGGGAGCTGTTTTTT. Its translation: CASRGFGRGFNTGELFF.

V usage is TRBV27 and J usage is TRBJ1-2; D might be TRBD1 (6 bases). Germline lookup yields CDR1 MNHEY and CDR2 SMNVEV (reference sequence). There are 14 residues in the CDR3. V lost 3 bases and J lost 6, with 14 bases in between. CDR3 region: CASSFRWGPDGYTF. The CDR3 DNA is TGTGCCAGCAGTTTTCGGTGGGGGCCGGATGGCTACACCTTC.

The V call is TRBV7-9, the J call TRBJ1-6; TRBD1 matches 11 bases. This CDR3 is 15 amino acids long. After removal of 5 bases from V and 6 bases from J, the junction contained 3 bases not matched to a gene. From germline, CDR1 is SEHNR and CDR2 FQNEAQ (reference sequence). CDR3 loop: CASSGGTGGNSPLHF. The CDR3 DNA follows: TGTGCCAGCAGCGGGGGGACAGGGGGTAATTCACCCCTCCACTTT.

The V gene is TRBV27, the J gene TRBJ2-5, with D possibly matching TRBD2 (5 bases). The CDR3 extends over 13 amino acids. CDR1 and CDR2 from the germline V gene are MNHEY and SMNVEV (reference sequence). Trimming removed 6 bases at V and 5 bases at J, with 13 bases between. CDR3 sequence: CASRQLVSETQYF. CDR3 coding DNA: TGTGCCAGCAGACAACTAGTATCGGAGACCCAGTACTTC.

The chain recombines TRBV7-9 with TRBJ1-2; 8 nucleotides match TRBD1. Trimming cost V 6 bases and J 6 bases; bases outside gene matches: 6. Germline V gene sequence: CDR1 SEHNR, CDR2 FQNEAQ (reference sequence). This CDR3 is built from 13 residues. The CDR3 DNA follows: TGTGCCAGCAGTACTTACAGGGGGAATGGCTACACCTTC. Protein: CASSTYRGNGYTF.

The chain links TRBV25-1 to TRBJ2-5; 8 nucleotides line up with TRBD1. The V gene end was trimmed by 5 bases and the J gene end by 5 bases; junction bases not matched to a gene: 13. CDR1 MGHDK and CDR2 SYGVNS come from the germline V gene. The CDR3 totals 16 residues. Here the CDR3 reads CASSLAQGARGETQYF. The CDR3 coding sequence is TGTGCCAGCAGTCTAGCCCAGGGGGCTCGGGGTGAGACCCAGTACTTC. Looking up the rest from reference TRBV25-1 and TRBJ2-5 gives the full variable domain: EADIYQTPRYLVIGTGKKITLECSQTMGHDKMYWYQQDPGMELHLIHYSYGVNSTEKGDLSSESTVSRIRTEHFPLTLESARPSHTSQYLCASSLAQGARGETQYFGPGTRLLVL.

This clone has a handful of counts. CDR3 in amino acids: CASSPDRASRGAFF. In DNA form, the CDR3 reads TGTGCCAGCAGCCCCGACAGGGCCTCGAGGGGAGCTTTCTTT. The chain uses TRBV7-2 and TRBJ1-1; TRBD1 matches 7 bases. V was clipped by 5 bases and J by 10 bases; unmatched bases: 13. From germline, CDR1 is SGHTA and CDR2 FQGNSA. The CDR3 loop spans 14 amino acids. Drawing the rest from reference TRBV7-2 and TRBJ1-1, the complete variable domain is GAGVSQSPSNKVTEKGKDVELRCDPISGHTALYWYRQSLGQGLEFLIYFQGNSAPDKSGLPSDRFSAERTGGSVSTLTIQRTQQEDSAVYLCASSPDRASRGAFFGQGTRLTVV.

V usage is TRBV5-1 and J usage is TRBJ2-6; D is unresolved. V was shortened by 1 base and J by 0 bases, with 5 bases between the two germline ends. The CDR3 length is 15 residues. Germline loops: CDR1 SGHRS, CDR2 YFSETQ. The CDR3 sequence: CASSLQVSGANVLTF. In DNA, the CDR3 is TGCGCCAGCAGCTTGCAGGTCTCTGGGGCCAACGTCCTGACTTTC.

The CDR3 spells CASSQGAGGLGANYGYTF. The CDR3 DNA is TGTGCCAGCAGCCAAGGGGCCGGGGGACTGGGCGCAAACTATGGCTACACCTTC. The J gene is TRBJ1-2, the V gene TRBV3-1 (or the pseudogene TRBV3-2); TRBD1 might be the D (5 bases). Germline V lookup: CDR1 LGHDT, CDR2 YNNKEL (reference sequence). The CDR3 spans 18 residues. The germline V and J ends were trimmed by 1 base and 2 bases, with 20 bases remaining between them.